One sample yielded the 27 T cell receptor beta chains listed below, sequenced in a study of blood T cell repertoires in COVID-19. Produced via immunoSEQ multiplex PCR; TCRdb's table is partial and in-frame only. The sample yields 60,000 to 70,000 clones, 70% to 90% seen once. Sequences were obtained from peripheral blood. These receptors were collected from a man aged 35-49 years with COVID-19, enrolled during active disease.

This chain joins TRBV29-1 and TRBJ2-1; 10 nucleotides agree with TRBD1. Trimming took 4 bases from V and 7 from J; bases not matched to a gene: 4. CDR1 is SQVTM and CDR2 is ANQGSEA in the germline V gene. CDR3 length: 13 residues. The CDR3 region has the DNA TGCAGCGTTGCGACAGGGGGCGGGAATGAGCAGTTCTTC. It codes for CSVATGGGNEQFF.

The chain is built from TRBV6-5 and TRBJ1-2; 7 nucleotides align to TRBD1. The CDR3 has 15 amino acids. The V gene's germline CDR1 is MNHEY and CDR2 SVGAGI. V shed 0 bases, J shed 4 bases, and the junction held 5 bases outside the gene matches. The CDR3 loop reads CASSYSEGAGYGYTF. CDR3 in DNA: TGTGCCAGCAGTTACTCAGAGGGGGCTGGCTATGGCTACACCTTC.

This clone was seen only once. This chain links TRBV3-1 (or the pseudogene TRBV3-2) with TRBJ2-7, with D possibly matching TRBD2 (6 bases). The CDR3 consists of 16 residues. V lost 1 base to trimming and J lost 1 base, with 14 bases between them. Per germline, CDR1 LGHDT and CDR2 YNNKEL (reference sequence). Written as DNA, the CDR3 is TGTGCCAGCAGCCAAGCGGGCGGGGCCAGGTCCTACGAGCAGTACTTC. Amino acid sequence: CASSQAGGARSYEQYF.

The chain employs TRBV6-1 and TRBJ2-3; no definite D call. CDR1 and CDR2 (germline): MNHNS, SASEGT. Trimming stripped 3 bases from V and 2 bases from J, with 6 bases between. There are 13 residues in the CDR3. Here the CDR3 reads CASSDLSTDTQYF. In DNA form, the CDR3 reads TGTGCCAGCAGTGATCTATCCACAGATACGCAGTATTTT.

This clone was detected a few times. The chain joins TRBV6-6 to TRBJ1-6; D remains unclear. Trimming stripped 5 bases from V and 6 bases from J, with 11 bases between. Germline assignment: CDR1 MNHNY and CDR2 SVGAGI (reference sequence). CDR3 length equals 14 residues. This chain's CDR3 is CASSADTANSPLHF. CDR3 DNA sequence: TGTGCCAGCAGTGCTGACACCGCTAATTCACCCCTCCACTTT.

This clone occurred once. The chain uses TRBV4-1 and TRBJ2-5; TRBD1 is a possible D gene (6 bases). The length of the CDR3 is 15 residues. V lost 5 bases and J 2 bases, leaving 15 bases between the germline ends. In germline, CDR1 is MGHRA, CDR2 YSYEKL. DNA of the CDR3: TGCGCCAGCAGCTCAGAAGTTAGGGGGCAAGAGACCCAGTACTTC. This sequence encodes CASSSEVRGQETQYF.

This chain links TRBV11-2 with TRBJ2-3; D perhaps matches TRBD2 (6 bases). The V gene's germline CDR1 is SGHAT and CDR2 FQNNGV. The V end was cut by 5 bases, the J end by 4 bases, with 19 bases between. The CDR3 length is 16 residues. CDR3 residues: CASSTRGGSIADTQYF. CDR3 nucleotides: TGTGCCAGCAGCACGCGGGGAGGTAGTATTGCAGATACGCAGTATTTT.

This chain links TRBV30 with TRBJ1-5; D is ambiguous. There are 13 residues in the CDR3. V lost 2 bases to trimming and J lost 5 bases, with 10 bases between them. Per germline, CDR1 GTSNPN and CDR2 SVGIG (reference sequence). The CDR3 sequence is CAWSMSDDQPQHF. The CDR3 bases are TGTGCCTGGAGTATGTCAGATGATCAGCCCCAGCATTTT.

This chain connects TRBV18 to TRBJ2-7; D remains unclear. CDR3 length equals 13 residues. Deletions cut 1 base from V and 5 bases from J, with 9 bases between. Germline V gives CDR1 KGHSH, CDR2 LQKENI. CDR3 bases: TGTGCCAGCTCACCACAACCAGAAAACGAGCAGTACTTC. Translating it yields CASSPQPENEQYF.

On this clone: At one end, the junction sequence differs from germline, possibly due to a read error. V usage is TRBV3-1 (or the pseudogene TRBV3-2) and J usage is TRBJ1-6; D is possibly TRBD1 (5 bases). The CDR3 has 15 amino acids. CDR1 is LGHDT and CDR2 is YNNKEL in the germline V gene (reference sequence). CDR3 region: CARSQGAYYNSPLHF. The CDR3 DNA reads as TGTGCCCGCAGCCAAGGGGCCTACTATAATTCACCCCTCCACTTT.

This rearrangement joins TRBV5-1 to TRBJ1-1; the D gene is possibly TRBD1 (6 bases). V shed 4 bases and J shed 0 bases, with 19 bases lying between them. Germline loops: CDR1 SGHRS, CDR2 YFSETQ. The CDR3 runs to 17 residues. The CDR3 DNA reads TGCGCCAGCAGCCTAGGGGGACACGGGATCATGAACACTGAAGCTTTCTTT. It codes for CASSLGGHGIMNTEAFF.

This rearrangement joins TRBV7-9 to TRBJ2-5; 7 nucleotides agree with TRBD1. V was pared by 3 bases and J by 5 bases, with 12 bases of the junction left unmatched. CDR3 size: 16 residues. CDR1 is SEHNR and CDR2 is FQNEAQ in the germline V gene (reference sequence). CDR3 in DNA: TGTGCCAGCAGCTTTGAGGGGGCCACCTCCCGGGAGACCCAGTACTTC. Its protein is CASSFEGATSRETQYF.

The V call is TRBV9, the J call TRBJ2-2; 10 bases map to TRBD1. This CDR3 comprises 18 residues. V dropped 3 bases and J dropped 5; count of bases not matched to a gene: 13. Germline lookup yields CDR1 SGDLS and CDR2 YYNGEE. The CDR3 coding sequence is TGTGCCAGCAGCGCCCAACATGGGACAGGGGTAGGAACCGGGGAGCTGTTTTTT. Translating gives CASSAQHGTGVGTGELFF.

CDR3 residues: CASSPSGLADSSYEQYF. CDR3 bases: TGTGCCAGCAGCCCAAGCGGACTAGCGGATAGCTCCTACGAGCAGTACTTC. The rearrangement uses TRBV9 and TRBJ2-7; 10 bases agree with TRBD2. Germline V lookup: CDR1 SGDLS, CDR2 YYNGEE. With 4 bases clipped from V and 0 bases from J, the junction kept 10 bases outside the gene matches. This CDR3 has 17 residues. Together with reference TRBV9 and TRBJ2-7, the CDR3 gives the full variable domain: DSGVTQTPKHLITATGQRVTLRCSPRSGDLSVYWYQQSLDQGLQFLIQYYNGEERAKGNILERFSAQQFPDLHSELNLSSLELGDSALYFCASSPSGLADSSYEQYFGPGTRLTVT.

This chain uses TRBV12-3 or TRBV12-4 with TRBJ2-1; no clear D gene. The V end was cut by 5 bases, the J end by 4 bases, with 9 bases between. This CDR3 has 13 amino acids. Written as DNA, the CDR3 is TGTGCCAGCAGTCTCCGGAGATACAATGAGCAGTTCTTC. Protein: CASSLRRYNEQFF.

On this clone itself: Other nucleotide sequences from this sample produce the same CDR3. The chain recombines TRBV20-1 with TRBJ2-7; D not certain. In germline, CDR1 is DFQATT, CDR2 SNEGSKA (reference sequence). The V end lost 6 bases, the J end lost 3 bases, and 9 bases lay between the germline ends. The CDR3 runs 11 residues. The chain's CDR3 is CSAARGYEQYF. The CDR3 DNA is TGCAGTGCGGCCCGTGGCTACGAGCAGTACTTC.

The J gene is TRBJ2-3, the V gene TRBV7-8; 11 bases map to TRBD2. Trimming removed 8 bases from V and 13 bases from J; junction bases left unmatched: 11. The CDR3 length is 13 residues. The germline CDR1 and CDR2 sequences are SGHVS and FQNEAQ. This CDR3 is CASGLLAGGGEYF. DNA for the CDR3: TGTGCCAGCGGTCTTCTAGCGGGGGGTGGGGAGTATTTT.

The rearrangement uses TRBV5-4 and TRBJ2-5, with D tentatively TRBD1 (7 bases). The germline V gene has CDR1 SGHNT and CDR2 YYREEE (reference sequence). The ends were cut back, 1 base at V and 4 bases at J, with 14 bases in the middle. The CDR3 covers 15 residues. The CDR3 loop reads CASSLRQGGGETQYF. The CDR3 region has the DNA TGTGCCAGCAGCTTGAGACAGGGAGGCGGAGAGACCCAGTACTTC.

The chain recombines TRBV28 with TRBJ2-7; TRBD1 agrees at 9 bases. CDR1 is MDHEN, CDR2 SYDVKM, per germline. V was clipped by 6 bases and J by 5 bases; unmatched bases: 11. The CDR3 contains 15 residues. The CDR3 reads CASSHPGTGYNEQYF. In DNA, the CDR3 is TGTGCCAGCAGCCACCCCGGGACAGGGTACAACGAGCAGTACTTC.

The chain has TRBV5-4 and TRBJ2-7; weak D call: TRBD2 (6 bases). The CDR3 consists of 15 residues. The V end was cut by 0 bases, the J end by 2 bases, with 12 bases between. The germline V gene has CDR1 SGHNT and CDR2 YYREEE (reference sequence). The CDR3 protein is CASSLEGRRTYEQYF. In DNA form, the CDR3 reads TGTGCCAGCAGCTTGGAAGGGAGGAGGACCTACGAGCAGTACTTC.

The V gene is TRBV5-4, the J gene TRBJ2-2; TRBD2 aligns across 14 bases. V was clipped by 3 bases and J by 5 bases; unmatched bases: 9. In germline, CDR1 is SGHNT, CDR2 YYREEE (reference sequence). The CDR3 is 18 residues long. The DNA of the CDR3 is TGTGCCAGCAGCTCCATGACTAGCGGGGGGGTCTTGACCGGGGAGCTGTTTTTT. This codes for CASSSMTSGGVLTGELFF.

The V call is TRBV4-1, the J call TRBJ2-5, with 8 bases that match TRBD2. The CDR3 has 13 amino acids. After removal of 3 bases from V and 3 bases from J, the junction contained 0 bases not matched to a gene. CDR1 and CDR2 (germline): MGHRA, YSYEKL. For the CDR3, the DNA is TGCGCCAGCAGCCAGCGGGGGGAAGAGACCCAGTACTTC. Amino acids: CASSQRGEETQYF.

The chain links TRBV9 to TRBJ1-1; weak D call: TRBD1 (6 bases). In germline, CDR1 is SGDLS, CDR2 YYNGEE. This CDR3 comprises 15 residues. V was trimmed by 4 bases and J by 1 base, leaving 14 bases between them. The CDR3 DNA follows: TGTGCCAGCAGCCCAGATCCGACAGGGAACACTGAAGCTTTCTTT. Translation: CASSPDPTGNTEAFF.

The chain recombines TRBV5-1 with TRBJ1-4, with 7 bases fitting TRBD1. V was clipped by 4 bases and J by 5 bases; unmatched bases: 8. This CDR3 comprises 15 residues. Germline V gene data show CDR1 as SGHRS and CDR2 as YFSETQ. The CDR3, as DNA: TGCGCCAGCAGCACTTCCGGGACAGAGAATGAAAAACTGTTTTTT. Protein product: CASSTSGTENEKLFF. Variable domain in full (rest from reference TRBV5-1 and TRBJ1-4): KAGVTQTPRYLIKTRGQQVTLSCSPISGHRSVSWYQQTPGQGLQFLFEYFSETQRNKGNFPGRFSGRQFSNSRSEMNVSTLELGDSALYLCASSTSGTENEKLFFGSGTQLSVL.

This chain joins TRBV2 and TRBJ2-1, with 11 positions matching TRBD2. The V gene's germline CDR1 is SNHLY and CDR2 FYNNEI. The CDR3 is 13 amino acids. The J segment lost 4 bases and the V segment lost 11 bases, leaving 4 bases of the junction unmatched. CDR3 coding DNA: TGTGCCTCTACTAGCGGGAGATACAATGAGCAGTTCTTC. This encodes CASTSGRYNEQFF.

The chain joins TRBV7-9 to TRBJ2-1; TRBD2 agrees at 13 bases. V lost 5 bases and J lost 10; bases outside the gene matches: 5. Germline V gene lookup returns CDR1 SEHNR and CDR2 FQNEAQ (reference sequence). The CDR3 length is 14 residues. CDR3 DNA sequence: TGTGCCAGCAGCCGACTAGCGGGGGGTGGAGAGCAGTTCTTC. Protein sequence: CASSRLAGGGEQFF. Filled out from reference TRBV7-9 and TRBJ2-1, the complete variable domain reads DTGVSQNPRHKITKRGQNVTFRCDPISEHNRLYWYRQTLGQGPEFLTYFQNEAQLEKSRLLSDRFSAERPKGSFSTLEIQRTEQGDSAMYLCASSRLAGGGEQFFGPGTRLTVL.

The rearrangement joins TRBV6-5 to TRBJ1-1; possibly TRBD1 for D (6 bases). CDR1 is MNHEY and CDR2 is SVGAGI in the germline V gene. There are 14 residues in the CDR3. The V gene lost 5 bases and the J gene lost 1 base, with 11 bases spanning the gap. The CDR3: CASSPGTRNTEAFF. The DNA of the CDR3 is TGTGCCAGCAGTCCCGGGACAAGGAACACTGAAGCTTTCTTT.